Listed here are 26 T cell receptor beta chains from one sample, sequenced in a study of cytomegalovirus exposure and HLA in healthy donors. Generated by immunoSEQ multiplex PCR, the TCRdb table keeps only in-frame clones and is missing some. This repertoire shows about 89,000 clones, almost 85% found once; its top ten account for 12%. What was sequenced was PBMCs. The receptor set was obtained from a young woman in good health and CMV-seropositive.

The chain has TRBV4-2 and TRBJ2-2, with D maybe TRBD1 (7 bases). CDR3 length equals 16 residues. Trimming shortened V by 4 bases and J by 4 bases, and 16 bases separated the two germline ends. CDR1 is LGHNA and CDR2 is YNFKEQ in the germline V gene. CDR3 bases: TGTGCCAGCAGCCCGGGCCAGGGGGGATTCACCGGGGAGCTGTTTTTT. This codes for CASSPGQGGFTGELFF.

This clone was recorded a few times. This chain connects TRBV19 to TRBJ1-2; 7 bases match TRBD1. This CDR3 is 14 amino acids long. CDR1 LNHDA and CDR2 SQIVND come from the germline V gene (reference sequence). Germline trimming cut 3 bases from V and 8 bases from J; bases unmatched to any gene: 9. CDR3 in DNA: TGTGCCAGTAGTATTCGTGACAGGGTTTGGGGCTACACCTTC. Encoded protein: CASSIRDRVWGYTF.

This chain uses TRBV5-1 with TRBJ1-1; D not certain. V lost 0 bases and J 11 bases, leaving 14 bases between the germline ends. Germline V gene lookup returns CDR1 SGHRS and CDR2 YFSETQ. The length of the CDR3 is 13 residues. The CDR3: CASSLAGGQLAFF. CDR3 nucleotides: TGCGCCAGCAGCTTGGCTGGCGGCCAGCTCGCTTTCTTT.

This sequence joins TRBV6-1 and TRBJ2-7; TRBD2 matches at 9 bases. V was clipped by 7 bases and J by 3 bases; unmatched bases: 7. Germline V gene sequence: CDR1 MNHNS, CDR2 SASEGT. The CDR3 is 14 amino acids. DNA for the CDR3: TGTGCCAGCACCGCGGGGGGGACTTACTACGAGCAGTACTTC. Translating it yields CASTAGGTYYEQYF.

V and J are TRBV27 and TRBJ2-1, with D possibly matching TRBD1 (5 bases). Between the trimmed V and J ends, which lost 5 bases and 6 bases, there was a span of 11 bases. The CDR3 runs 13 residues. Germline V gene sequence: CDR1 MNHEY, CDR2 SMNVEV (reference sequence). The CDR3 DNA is TGTGCCAGCAGTCCCTCCCAGGGCAATGAGCAGTTCTTC. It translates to CASSPSQGNEQFF.

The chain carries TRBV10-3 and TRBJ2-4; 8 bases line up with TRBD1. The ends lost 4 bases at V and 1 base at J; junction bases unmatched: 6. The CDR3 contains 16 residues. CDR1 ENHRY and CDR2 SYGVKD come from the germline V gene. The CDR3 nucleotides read TGTGCCATCAGTGGCCAGGGGGCTGGGGCCAAAAACATTCAGTACTTC. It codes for CAISGQGAGAKNIQYF.

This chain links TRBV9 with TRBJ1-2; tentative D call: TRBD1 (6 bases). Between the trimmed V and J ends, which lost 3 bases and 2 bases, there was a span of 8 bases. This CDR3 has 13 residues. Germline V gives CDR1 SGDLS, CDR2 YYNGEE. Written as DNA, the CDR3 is TGTGCCAGCAGCGGCACAGGGAACTATGGCTACACCTTC. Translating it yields CASSGTGNYGYTF.

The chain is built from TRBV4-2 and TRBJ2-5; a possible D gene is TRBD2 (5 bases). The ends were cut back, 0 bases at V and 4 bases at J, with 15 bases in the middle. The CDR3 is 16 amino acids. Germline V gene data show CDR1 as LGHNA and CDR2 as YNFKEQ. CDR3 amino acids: CASSQDPSGEGETQYF. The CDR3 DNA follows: TGTGCCAGCAGCCAAGATCCAAGCGGTGAGGGAGAGACCCAGTACTTC.

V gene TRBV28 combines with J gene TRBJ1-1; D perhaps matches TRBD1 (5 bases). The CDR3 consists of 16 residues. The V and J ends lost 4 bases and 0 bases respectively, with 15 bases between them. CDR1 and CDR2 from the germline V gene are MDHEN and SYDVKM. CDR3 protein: CASSWPVQGLNTEAFF. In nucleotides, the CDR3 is TGTGCCAGCAGTTGGCCCGTGCAGGGCTTGAACACTGAAGCTTTCTTT.

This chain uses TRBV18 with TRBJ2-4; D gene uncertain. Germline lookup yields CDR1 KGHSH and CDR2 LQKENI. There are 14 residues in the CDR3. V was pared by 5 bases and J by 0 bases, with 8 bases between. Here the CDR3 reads CASSEALAKNIQYF. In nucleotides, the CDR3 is TGTGCCAGCTCAGAGGCCTTAGCCAAAAACATTCAGTACTTC.

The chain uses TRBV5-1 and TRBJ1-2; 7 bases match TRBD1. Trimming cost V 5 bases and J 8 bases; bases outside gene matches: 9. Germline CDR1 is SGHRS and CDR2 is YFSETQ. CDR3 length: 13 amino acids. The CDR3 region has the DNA TGCGCCAGCAGTCTCGACAGGGACGGGGGCTACACCTTC. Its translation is CASSLDRDGGYTF.

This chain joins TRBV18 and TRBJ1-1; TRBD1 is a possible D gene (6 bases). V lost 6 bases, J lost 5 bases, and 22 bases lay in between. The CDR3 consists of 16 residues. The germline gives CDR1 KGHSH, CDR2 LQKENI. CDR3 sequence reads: CASSFQPGTQGTEAFF. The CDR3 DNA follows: TGTGCCAGCTCGTTCCAGCCCGGGACCCAGGGGACTGAAGCTTTCTTT.

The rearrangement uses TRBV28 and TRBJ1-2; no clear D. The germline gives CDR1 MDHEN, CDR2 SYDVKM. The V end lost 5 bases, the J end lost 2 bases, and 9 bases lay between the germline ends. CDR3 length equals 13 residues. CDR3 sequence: CASSLGVNYGYTF. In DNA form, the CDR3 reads TGTGCCAGCAGTCTCGGGGTGAACTATGGCTACACCTTC.

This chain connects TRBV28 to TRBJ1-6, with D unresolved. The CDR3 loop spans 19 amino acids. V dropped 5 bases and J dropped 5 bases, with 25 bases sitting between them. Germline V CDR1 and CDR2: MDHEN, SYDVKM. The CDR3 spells CASSPPYEGFLSHNSPLHF. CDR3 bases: TGTGCCAGCAGTCCACCCTATGAGGGTTTCCTTTCCCATAATTCACCCCTCCACTTT.

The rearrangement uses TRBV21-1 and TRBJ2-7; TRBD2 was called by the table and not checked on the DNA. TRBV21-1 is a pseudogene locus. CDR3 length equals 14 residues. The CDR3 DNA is TGTGCCAGCAGCGCTGGGGACGGGAGTTACGAGCAGTACTTC. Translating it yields CASSAGDGSYEQYF.

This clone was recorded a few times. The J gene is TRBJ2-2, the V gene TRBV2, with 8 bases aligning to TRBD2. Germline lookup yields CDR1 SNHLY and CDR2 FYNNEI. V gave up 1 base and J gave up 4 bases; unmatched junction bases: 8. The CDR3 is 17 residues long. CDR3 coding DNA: TGTGCCAGCAGTGAAGAAGGGACTAGGTCGGGCACCGGGGAGCTGTTTTTT. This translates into CASSEEGTRSGTGELFF.

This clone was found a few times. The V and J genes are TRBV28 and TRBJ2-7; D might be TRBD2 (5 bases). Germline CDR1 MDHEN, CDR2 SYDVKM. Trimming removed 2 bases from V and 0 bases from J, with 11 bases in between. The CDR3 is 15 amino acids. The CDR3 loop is CASSLRTGISYEQYF. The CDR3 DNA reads TGTGCCAGCAGTTTAAGGACGGGGATCTCCTACGAGCAGTACTTC.

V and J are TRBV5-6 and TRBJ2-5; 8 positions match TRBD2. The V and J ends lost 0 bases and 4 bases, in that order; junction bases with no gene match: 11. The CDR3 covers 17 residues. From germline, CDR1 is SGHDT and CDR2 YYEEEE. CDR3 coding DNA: TGTGCCAGCAGCTTGGTGCCTCGGGGGGGCCTAGGAGAGACCCAGTACTTC. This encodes CASSLVPRGGLGETQYF.

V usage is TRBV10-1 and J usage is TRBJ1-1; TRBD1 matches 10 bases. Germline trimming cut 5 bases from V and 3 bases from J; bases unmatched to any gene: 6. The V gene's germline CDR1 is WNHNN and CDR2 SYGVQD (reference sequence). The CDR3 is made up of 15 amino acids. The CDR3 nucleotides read TGCGCCAGCAGTAAGGACAGGGGGAGTGACACTGAAGCTTTCTTT. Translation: CASSKDRGSDTEAFF.

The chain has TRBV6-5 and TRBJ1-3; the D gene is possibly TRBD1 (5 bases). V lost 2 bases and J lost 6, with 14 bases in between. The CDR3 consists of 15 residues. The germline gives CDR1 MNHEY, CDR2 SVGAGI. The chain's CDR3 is CASSYQGGVENTIYF. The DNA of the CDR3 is TGTGCCAGCAGTTACCAGGGAGGAGTGGAAAACACCATATATTTT.

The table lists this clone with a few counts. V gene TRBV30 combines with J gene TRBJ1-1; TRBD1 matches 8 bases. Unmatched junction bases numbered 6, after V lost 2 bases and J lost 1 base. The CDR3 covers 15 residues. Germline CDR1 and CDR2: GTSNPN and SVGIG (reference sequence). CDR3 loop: CAWSRPGTGNTEAFF. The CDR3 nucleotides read TGTGCCTGGAGTCGCCCCGGGACAGGGAACACTGAAGCTTTCTTT.

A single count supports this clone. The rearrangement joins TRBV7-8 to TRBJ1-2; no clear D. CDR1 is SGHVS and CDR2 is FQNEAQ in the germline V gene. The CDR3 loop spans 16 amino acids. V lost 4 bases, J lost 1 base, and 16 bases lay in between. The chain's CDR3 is CASSSLRRGDNYGYTF. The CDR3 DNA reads TGTGCCAGCAGCTCCTTGCGCCGTGGAGATAACTATGGCTACACCTTC.

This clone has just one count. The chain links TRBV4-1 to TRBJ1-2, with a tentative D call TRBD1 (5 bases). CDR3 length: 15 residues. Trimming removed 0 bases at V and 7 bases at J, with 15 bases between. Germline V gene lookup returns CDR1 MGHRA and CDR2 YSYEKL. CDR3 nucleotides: TGCGCCAGCAGCCAAGAAGCTCGCAGGGATGCTGGCTACACCTTC. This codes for CASSQEARRDAGYTF.

Written as DNA, the CDR3 is TGCGCCAGCAGCGGAGGACTAGCGGGACAAGAGACCCAGTACTTC. Residues: CASSGGLAGQETQYF. The genes are TRBV5-1 and TRBJ2-5; 12 positions agree with TRBD2. This CDR3 comprises 15 residues. Losses at the gene ends were 4 bases for V and 2 bases for J; bases not matched to a gene: 3. CDR1 SGHRS and CDR2 YFSETQ come from the germline V gene.

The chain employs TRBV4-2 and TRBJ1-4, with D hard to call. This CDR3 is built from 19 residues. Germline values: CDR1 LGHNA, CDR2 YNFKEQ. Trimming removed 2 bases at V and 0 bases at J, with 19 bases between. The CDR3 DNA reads TGTGCCAGCAGCCAATTCGTCAAACAACGGGAGTCAACTAATGAAAAACTGTTTTTT. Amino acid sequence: CASSQFVKQRESTNEKLFF.

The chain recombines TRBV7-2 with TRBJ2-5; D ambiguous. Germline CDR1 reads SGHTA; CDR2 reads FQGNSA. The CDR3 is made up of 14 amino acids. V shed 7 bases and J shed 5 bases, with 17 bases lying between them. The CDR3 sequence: CASKAGFLRETQYF. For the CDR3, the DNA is TGTGCCAGCAAGGCAGGCTTTCTCCGGGAGACCCAGTACTTC.